This T cell receptor (beta chain) is from a study of T cells after yellow fever vaccination. TCRdb called the 5' RACE reads again in MiXCR, with one record for every CDR3 protein. The sample consists of approximately 34,000 distinct CDR3 sequences, about 10% of them appearing once. This clonotype has ten or more counts. This TCR was sampled from a man between 18 and 29 years old who received the YFV17D yellow fever vaccine. Sequenced material: PBMCs, either bulk or a sorted T-cell subset (CD4+, CD8+, memory, or dextramer-sorted; not recorded which), taken around 15 days after the first yellow fever vaccination.

CDR3 coding DNA: TGTGCCAGCAAGTCCCAGCGGGGGGGCCGCTCTCGGTACAATGAGCAGTTCTTC. Translated: CASKSQRGGRSRYNEQFF. V is TRBV6-2 or TRBV6-3 and J is TRBJ2-1, with TRBD2 matching over 10 bases. J lost 4 bases, V lost 7 bases, and 16 bases had no gene match. Germline V lookup: CDR1 MNHEY, CDR2 SVGEGT. This CDR3 comprises 18 residues.